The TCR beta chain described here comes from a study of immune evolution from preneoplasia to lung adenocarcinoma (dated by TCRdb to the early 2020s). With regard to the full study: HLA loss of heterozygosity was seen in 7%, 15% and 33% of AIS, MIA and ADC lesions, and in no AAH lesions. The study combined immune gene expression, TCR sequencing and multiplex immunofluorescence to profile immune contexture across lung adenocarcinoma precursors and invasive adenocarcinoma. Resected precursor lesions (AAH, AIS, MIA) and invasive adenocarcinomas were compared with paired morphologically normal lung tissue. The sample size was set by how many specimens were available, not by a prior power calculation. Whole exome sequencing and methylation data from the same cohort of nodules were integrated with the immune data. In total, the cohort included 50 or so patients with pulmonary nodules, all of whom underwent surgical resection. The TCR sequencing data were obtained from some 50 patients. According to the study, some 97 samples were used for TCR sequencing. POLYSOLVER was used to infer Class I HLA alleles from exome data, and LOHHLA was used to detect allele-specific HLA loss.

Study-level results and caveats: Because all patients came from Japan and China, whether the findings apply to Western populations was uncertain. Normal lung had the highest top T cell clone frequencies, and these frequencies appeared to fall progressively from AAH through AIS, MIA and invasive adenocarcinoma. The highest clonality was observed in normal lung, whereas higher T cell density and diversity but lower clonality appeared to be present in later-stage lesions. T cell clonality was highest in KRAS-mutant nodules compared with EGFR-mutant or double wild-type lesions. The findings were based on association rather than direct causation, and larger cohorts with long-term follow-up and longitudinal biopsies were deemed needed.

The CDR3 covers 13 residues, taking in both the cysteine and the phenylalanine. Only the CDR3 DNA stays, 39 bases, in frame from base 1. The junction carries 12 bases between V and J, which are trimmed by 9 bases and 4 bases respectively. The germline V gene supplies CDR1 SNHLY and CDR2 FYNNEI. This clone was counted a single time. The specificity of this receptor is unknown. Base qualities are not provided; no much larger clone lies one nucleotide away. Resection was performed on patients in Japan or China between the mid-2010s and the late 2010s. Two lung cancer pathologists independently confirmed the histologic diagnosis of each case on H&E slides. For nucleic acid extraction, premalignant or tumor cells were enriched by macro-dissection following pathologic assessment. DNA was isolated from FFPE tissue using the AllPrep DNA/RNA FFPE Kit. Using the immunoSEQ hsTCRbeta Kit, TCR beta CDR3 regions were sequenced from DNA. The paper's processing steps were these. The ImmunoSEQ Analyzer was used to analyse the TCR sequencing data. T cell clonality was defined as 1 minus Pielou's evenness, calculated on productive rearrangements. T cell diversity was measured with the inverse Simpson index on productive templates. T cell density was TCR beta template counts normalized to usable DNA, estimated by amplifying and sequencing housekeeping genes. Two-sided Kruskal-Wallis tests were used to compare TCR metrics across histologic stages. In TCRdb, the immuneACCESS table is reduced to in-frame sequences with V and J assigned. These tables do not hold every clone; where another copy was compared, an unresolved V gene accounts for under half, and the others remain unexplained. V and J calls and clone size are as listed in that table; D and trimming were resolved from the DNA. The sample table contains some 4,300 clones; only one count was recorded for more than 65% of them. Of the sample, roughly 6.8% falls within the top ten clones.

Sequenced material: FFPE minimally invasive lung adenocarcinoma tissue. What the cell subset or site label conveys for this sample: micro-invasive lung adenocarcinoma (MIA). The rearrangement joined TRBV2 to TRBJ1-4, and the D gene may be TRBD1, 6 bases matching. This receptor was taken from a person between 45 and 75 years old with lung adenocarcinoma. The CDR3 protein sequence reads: CASKGGVNEKLFF. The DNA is TGTGCCAGTAAGGGGGGAGTTAATGAAAAACTGTTTTTT. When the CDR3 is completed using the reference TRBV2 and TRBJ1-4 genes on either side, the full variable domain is EPEVTQTPSHQVTQMGQEVILRCVPISNHLYFYWYRQILGQKVEFLVSFYNNEISEKSEIFDDQFSVERPDGSNFTLKIRSTKLEDSAMYFCASKGGVNEKLFFGSGTQLSVL.